What follows are 23 T cell receptor beta chains derived from one specimen sequenced in a study of blood T cell repertoires in COVID-19. Here immunoSEQ multiplex PCR was the method, and the copy in TCRdb shows in-frame clones only, minus some. Of 150,000 to 200,000 clones listed, approximately 75% are singletons. The sample taken for sequencing was peripheral blood. Source of these receptors: a human donor in a cohort sampled during active COVID-19.

The table lists this clone with a few counts. CDR3 sequence reads: CASSLGGVLSGKTEAFF. The CDR3 DNA is TGTGCCAGCAGCTTGGGGGGAGTTTTGTCGGGTAAGACTGAAGCTTTCTTT. This chain connects TRBV7-8 to TRBJ1-1, with D maybe TRBD1 (5 bases). This CDR3 spans 17 amino acids. Trimming removed 3 bases at V and 5 bases at J, with 22 bases between. The germline gives CDR1 SGHVS, CDR2 FQNEAQ. The full variable domain, in which reference TRBV7-8 and TRBJ1-1 provide the parts outside the CDR3, is GAGVSQSPRYKVAKRGQDVALRCDPISGHVSLFWYQQALGQGPEFLTYFQNEAQLDKSGLPSDRFFAERPEGSVSTLKIQRTQQEDSAVYLCASSLGGVLSGKTEAFFGQGTRLTVV.

This chain connects TRBV7-9 to TRBJ2-7, with a weak D call TRBD2 (5 bases). This CDR3 has 14 amino acids. Per the germline V gene, CDR1 is SEHNR and CDR2 is FQNEAQ (reference sequence). V lost 1 base and J lost 2, with 9 bases in between. CDR3 coding DNA: TGTGCCAGCAGCTTAGGTGACGGGACCTACGAGCAGTACTTC. It specifies CASSLGDGTYEQYF.

The chain carries TRBV28 and TRBJ1-5; 7 bases line up with TRBD1. Germline CDR1 and CDR2: MDHEN and SYDVKM. Losses at the gene ends were 4 bases for V and 1 base for J; bases not matched to a gene: 10. The length of the CDR3 is 17 residues. Here the CDR3 DNA reads TGTGCCAGCAGTTCCCGCCAGGGACAGTCAAGCAATCAGCCCCAGCATTTT. It codes for CASSSRQGQSSNQPQHF.

The CDR3 nucleotides are TGTGCCAGCAGCGTATCAGGGGGTCATTACGAGCAGTACTTC. The encoded protein is CASSVSGGHYEQYF. The genes are TRBV9 and TRBJ2-7; 7 bases fit TRBD1. Germline lookup yields CDR1 SGDLS and CDR2 YYNGEE. The CDR3 sequence is 14 residues long. V was clipped by 1 base and J by 4 bases; unmatched bases: 5.

The chain is built from TRBV6-6 and TRBJ1-5, with TRBD1 matching over 8 bases. The ends lost 5 bases at V and 7 bases at J; junction bases unmatched: 4. The V gene's germline CDR1 is MNHNY and CDR2 SVGAGI (reference sequence). There are 13 residues in the CDR3. Here the CDR3 reads CASSLPGGQPQHF. In nucleotides, the CDR3 is TGTGCCAGCAGTCTCCCAGGGGGCCAGCCCCAGCATTTT.

This clone was detected a few times. The V and J genes are TRBV24-1 and TRBJ1-4; 8 bases match TRBD1. The CDR3 loop spans 15 amino acids. J lost 3 bases, V lost 7 bases, and 6 bases had no gene match. Germline V CDR1 and CDR2: KGHDR, SFDVKD. DNA for the CDR3: TGTGCCACCAGCGCAGGGGGCGCAGCTAATGAAAAACTGTTTTTT. It yields the protein CATSAGGAANEKLFF.

The chain links TRBV9 to TRBJ2-2; no reliable D call. The CDR3 runs to 14 residues. Germline assignment: CDR1 SGDLS and CDR2 YYNGEE. Trimming pared 2 bases from V and 3 bases from J, leaving 8 bases between. CDR3 sequence reads: CASSVIVDTGELFF. CDR3 coding DNA: TGTGCCAGCAGCGTTATAGTTGACACCGGGGAGCTGTTTTTT.

The CDR3 sequence: CASSYSTGGFSYEQYF. CDR3 nucleotide sequence: TGTGCCAGCAGTTACTCTACAGGGGGGTTCTCCTACGAGCAGTACTTC. The V and J genes are TRBV6-5 and TRBJ2-7, with TRBD1 matching 8 bases. The CDR3 has 16 residues. From germline, CDR1 is MNHEY and CDR2 SVGAGI. After removal of 0 bases from V and 0 bases from J, the junction contained 4 bases not matched to a gene.

The chain combines TRBV10-2 with TRBJ2-1; 8 nucleotides agree with TRBD2. Germline V gene lookup returns CDR1 WSHSY and CDR2 SAAADI. Germline trimming cut 6 bases from V and 1 base from J; bases unmatched to any gene: 11. CDR3 length equals 17 residues. The CDR3 coding sequence is TGCGCCAGCAGAGAATCCAACGGGGGGGGTTCCTACAATGAGCAGTTCTTC. It codes for CASRESNGGGSYNEQFF.

V gene TRBV7-9 combines with J gene TRBJ1-3; maybe TRBD1 (5 bases). The CDR3 totals 15 residues. The V end lost 7 bases, the J end lost 0 bases, and 13 bases lay between the germline ends. Looked up from germline, CDR1 is SEHNR and CDR2 is FQNEAQ (reference sequence). The CDR3, as DNA: TGTGCCAGCACCCCCGGGGGGAGCTCTGGAAACACCATATATTTT. It specifies CASTPGGSSGNTIYF.

This chain links TRBV11-3 with TRBJ2-2, with no clear D. Trimming took 0 bases from V and 5 from J, leaving 4 bases between them. The CDR3 is 13 residues long. Germline V gives CDR1 SGHNT, CDR2 YENEEA. CDR3 nucleotides: TGTGCCAGCAGCTTAGATCCGACCGGGGAGCTGTTTTTT. Protein: CASSLDPTGELFF.

V and J are TRBV10-3 and TRBJ1-2, with 7 bases aligning to TRBD1. This CDR3 is 14 amino acids long. Germline CDR1 is ENHRY and CDR2 is SYGVKD. With 7 bases clipped from V and 4 bases from J, the junction kept 9 bases outside the gene matches. CDR3 sequence: CAINLKGAGYGYTF. CDR3 bases: TGTGCCATCAATCTCAAGGGGGCCGGCTATGGCTACACCTTC.

The V and J genes are TRBV27 and TRBJ2-3; 8 positions agree with TRBD2. CDR3 length: 14 amino acids. V was clipped by 8 bases and J by 6 bases; unmatched bases: 10. Germline values: CDR1 MNHEY, CDR2 SMNVEV (reference sequence). For the CDR3, the DNA is TGTGCCAGCGCGGGAGGATTCGTCAGGGATACGCAGTATTTT. Translating it yields CASAGGFVRDTQYF.

The V gene is TRBV7-2, the J gene TRBJ2-7; 10 nucleotides agree with TRBD1. The J segment lost 2 bases and the V segment lost 5 bases, leaving 6 bases of the junction unmatched. The CDR3 totals 15 residues. The germline gives CDR1 SGHTA, CDR2 FQGNSA. For the CDR3, the DNA is TGTGCCAGCAGCCTTAGAGGGACAGGGGCCTACGAGCAGTACTTC. Its translation is CASSLRGTGAYEQYF.

The J gene is TRBJ2-5, the V gene TRBV11-2; D may be TRBD1 (5 bases). Germline CDR1 and CDR2: SGHAT and FQNNGV. The CDR3 consists of 17 residues. With 0 bases removed from V and 4 bases from J, the gap between germline ends came to 18 bases. The CDR3 sequence is CASSLELGARFLETQYF. CDR3 coding DNA: TGTGCCAGCAGCTTAGAACTTGGGGCCCGGTTTCTAGAGACCCAGTACTTC.

CDR3 protein: CASSQAGQGSQQPQHF. The CDR3 region has the DNA TGCGCCAGCAGCCAAGCCGGACAGGGTTCGCAGCAGCCCCAGCATTTT. The V call is TRBV4-1, the J call TRBJ1-5; 8 bases match TRBD1. This CDR3 has 16 residues. Germline V gene data show CDR1 as MGHRA and CDR2 as YSYEKL. V dropped 1 base and J dropped 7; count of bases not matched to a gene: 9.

Remarks on this clone: An end of the junction does not agree with germline; a read error may underlie this. The chain combines TRBV7-7 with TRBJ2-2, with a tentative D call TRBD2 (5 bases). The germline CDR1 and CDR2 sequences are SSHAT and FNYEAQ (reference sequence). The CDR3 is 15 residues long. CDR3 sequence (DNA): TGTGCTAGCAGCTTAAGGGAGCAAGACACCGGGGAGCTGTTTTTT. This codes for CASSLREQDTGELFF. The variable domain in full, with the rest retrieved from reference TRBV7-7 and TRBJ2-2, is GAGVSQSPRYKVTKRGQDVTLRCDPISSHATLYWYQQALGQGPEFLTYFNYEAQPDKSGLPSDRFSAERPEGSISTLTIQRTEQRDSAMYRCASSLREQDTGELFFGEGSRLTVL.

The gene calls are TRBV6-2 or TRBV6-3 and TRBJ2-2; TRBD2 matches at 11 bases. Germline CDR1 is MNHEY and CDR2 is SVGEGT. The CDR3 has 17 amino acids. Trimming cost V 5 bases and J 0 bases; bases outside gene matches: 5. CDR3 in amino acids: CASSRTSGSANTGELFF. CDR3 DNA: TGTGCCAGCAGTAGAACTAGCGGGAGCGCGAACACCGGGGAGCTGTTTTTT.

Details on this clone: Other nucleotide sequences from this sample produce the same CDR3. The chain combines TRBV18 with TRBJ2-3; D not certain. Germline V lookup: CDR1 KGHSH, CDR2 LQKENI. V lost 3 bases, J lost 0 bases, and 4 bases lay in between. CDR3 length equals 13 residues. CDR3 sequence reads: CASSPPSTDTQYF. In nucleotides, the CDR3 is TGTGCCAGCTCACCCCCTAGCACAGATACGCAGTATTTT.

The genes are TRBV6-5 and TRBJ2-4, with a weak D call TRBD1 (5 bases). With 8 bases removed from V and 0 bases from J, the gap between germline ends came to 14 bases. CDR1 is MNHEY and CDR2 is SVGAGI in the germline V gene. This CDR3 comprises 15 residues. The CDR3 DNA sequence: TGTGCCAGCGGAAACTTCAGGGAAGCCAAAAACATTCAGTACTTC. Its translation: CASGNFREAKNIQYF.

V and J are TRBV28 and TRBJ1-1; D not certain. V lost 5 bases and J 0 bases, leaving 10 bases between the germline ends. Germline V lookup: CDR1 MDHEN, CDR2 SYDVKM. The CDR3 is 14 residues long. The CDR3: CASSPLYMNTEAFF. The CDR3 bases are TGTGCCAGCAGTCCATTATACATGAACACTGAAGCTTTCTTT.

The rearrangement links TRBV5-8 to TRBJ1-5; D is ambiguous. V was clipped by 0 bases and J by 4 bases, with 11 bases between them. The V gene's germline CDR1 is SGHTS and CDR2 YDEGEE. The length of the CDR3 is 15 residues. The CDR3 protein is CASSLGDTSNQPQHF. CDR3 DNA: TGTGCCAGCAGCTTGGGAGACACTTCGAATCAGCCCCAGCATTTT.

This CDR3 reads CASSLGEKGNQPQHF. CDR3 nucleotides: TGTGCCAGCAGCTTGGGGGAGAAGGGCAATCAGCCCCAGCATTTT. The chain is built from TRBV5-8 and TRBJ1-5, with unresolved D. CDR3 size: 15 residues. The ends were cut back, 0 bases at V and 2 bases at J, with 9 bases in the middle. From germline, CDR1 is SGHTS and CDR2 YDEGEE.